This record looks at one T cell receptor beta chain sequence and its context. Its antigen is not identified. TCRdb's copy holds only in-frame clones and misses some; the assay was immunoSEQ multiplex PCR. The sample contains around 62,000 clones, approximately 84% of which appear only once. In germline, CDR1 is PRHDT, CDR2 FYEKMQ (reference sequence). V lost 5 bases and J lost 13, with 20 bases in between. The CDR3 contains 13 residues. The entry originates in a study of lymphopenia after photon versus proton radiotherapy. Findings of the study overall: Photon-treated patients lost naive T cells and TCR diversity; proton-treated stayed stable.

This specimen was peripheral blood, taken from a patient treated with proton-based radiotherapy. This chain connects TRBV13 to TRBJ1-2; D unresolved. The receptor's source is a man in his fifties or sixties with pancreatic cancer. The CDR3 region is CASSLPSSLGFTF. DNA for the CDR3: TGTGCCAGCAGCCTCCCGTCCTCGTTGGGTTTCACCTTC. The full variable domain, its missing parts supplied by reference TRBV13 and TRBJ1-2, is AAGVIQSPRHLIKEKRETATLKCYPIPRHDTVYWYQQGPGQDPQFLISFYEKMQSDKGSIPDRFSAQQFSDYHSELNMSSLELGDSALYFCASSLPSSLGFTFGSGTRLTVV.